This TCR beta chain comes out of a study of blood T cell repertoires in COVID-19. Study as a whole: Nucleic acid was either cDNA or gDNA, and it came from T cells, B-cell-depleted T cells, or PBMCs.

Produced via immunoSEQ multiplex PCR; TCRdb's table is partial and in-frame only. Of about 150,000 clones listed, around 89% are singletons. The CDR3 contains 14 residues. V shed 2 bases, J shed 4 bases, and the junction held 3 bases outside the gene matches. CDR1 MNHEY and CDR2 SVGAGI come from the germline V gene. Source material: peripheral blood. The sequence was obtained from a woman aged 40-49 years with acute or convalescent COVID-19. The chain links TRBV6-5 to TRBJ1-2; TRBD1 matches at 8 bases. The CDR3 spells CASSYDRGAYGYTF. The DNA for the CDR3 is TGTGCCAGCAGTTACGACAGGGGTGCCTATGGCTACACCTTC.